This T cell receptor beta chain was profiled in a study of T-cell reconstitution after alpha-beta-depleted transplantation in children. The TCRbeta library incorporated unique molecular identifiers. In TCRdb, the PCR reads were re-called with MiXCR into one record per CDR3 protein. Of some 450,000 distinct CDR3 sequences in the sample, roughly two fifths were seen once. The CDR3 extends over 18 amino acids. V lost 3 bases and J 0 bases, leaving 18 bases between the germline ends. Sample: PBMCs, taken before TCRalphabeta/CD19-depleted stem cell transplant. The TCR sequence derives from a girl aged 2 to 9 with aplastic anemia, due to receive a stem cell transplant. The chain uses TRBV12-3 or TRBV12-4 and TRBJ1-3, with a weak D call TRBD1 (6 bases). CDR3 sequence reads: CASSFFIGGASSGNTIYF. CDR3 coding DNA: TGTGCCAGCAGTTTCTTTATTGGGGGGGCCTCCTCTGGAAACACCATATATTTT.